The present TCR beta chain was sequenced within a study of identical twins. Each CDR3 protein is one row after TCRdb ran MiXCR on the 5' RACE reads. The repertoire holds approximately 150,000 distinct CDR3 sequences, around 3.5% seen once, with 8% to 8.5% in the top ten. This clonotype showed up many times. Germline CDR1 SNHLY, CDR2 FYNNEI. V gave up 11 bases and J gave up 1 base, with 15 bases separating them. This CDR3 is 14 amino acids long. The receptor's source is a man aged 18 to 30 in good health. The chain recombines TRBV2 with TRBJ2-1; perhaps TRBD2 as D (5 bases). The source material was memory T cells sorted from blood. The CDR3 is CAAGPSGSYNEQFF. The CDR3 DNA reads as TGTGCCGCGGGTCCAAGCGGTTCCTACAATGAGCAGTTCTTC. Full variable domain (missing parts from reference TRBV2 and TRBJ2-1): EPEVTQTPSHQVTQMGQEVILRCVPISNHLYFYWYRQILGQKVEFLVSFYNNEISEKSEIFDDQFSVERPDGSNFTLKIRSTKLEDSAMYFCAAGPSGSYNEQFFGPGTRLTVL.